In its sample, the clone carrying this T cell receptor beta chain was seen a few times. Its specificity is unknown. Semi-nested PCR with Nested Universal Primer A followed constant-region reverse priming of full-length variable regions. TCRdb recomputed calls from the 5' RACE reads with MiXCR, one row per CDR3 protein. Of 55,000 to 75,000 distinct CDR3 sequences in the sample, almost 30% are singletons; the top ten hold roughly 2.5%. V shed 4 bases, J shed 7 bases, and the junction held 4 bases outside the gene matches. Germline V lookup: CDR1 SGHRS, CDR2 YFSETQ. The CDR3 runs to 13 residues. Purified naive CD4+ T cells were depleted of CD25+ Tregs. General study findings and limits: Tumor memory CD4+ T cell TCR gene usage clustered with blood and lymph node memory CD4+ cells and lymph node naive CD4+ cells. Tumor-infiltrating Treg TCR alpha and beta sequences overlapped most with tumor naive CD4+ T cells, then blood naive.

V usage is TRBV5-1 and J usage is TRBJ2-1; 8 bases are shared with TRBD1. Specimen: tumor-infiltrating naive CD4+ T cells sorted from the breast tumor. The sample's subset: naive CD4+ T cells, CD4+CD45RA+CD25-. This receptor was obtained from a female donor with breast cancer. CDR3: CASSRGQDNEQFF. CDR3 nucleotide sequence: TGCGCCAGCAGCAGGGGACAGGATAATGAGCAGTTCTTC.